There are many counts of the clone carrying this T cell receptor beta chain. Its target is not known. The data were obtained in a study of shared clonotypes between healthy human individuals. Study-level findings and limits: The authors sampled blood alone, and tissue repertoires likely differ.

Assay used: immunoSEQ multiplex PCR; TCRdb lists only in-frame clones, some missing. The sample holds 90,000 to 100,000 clones; around half are singletons and the top ten take approximately 15%. This clonotype was sampled from a woman aged 40-49 years in good health. Some clones in this sample may be carry-over from other donors' samples. The sample was PBMCs.

The CDR3 is CAISTGLGGQETQYF. CDR3 DNA sequence: TGTGCCATCAGTACGGGACTAGGCGGACAAGAGACCCAGTACTTC. V and J are TRBV10-3 and TRBJ2-5; 8 positions agree with TRBD2. The germline gives CDR1 ENHRY, CDR2 SYGVKD. Trimming at V came to 5 bases and at J to 2 bases, leaving 7 bases not matched to a gene. CDR3 length: 15 amino acids.